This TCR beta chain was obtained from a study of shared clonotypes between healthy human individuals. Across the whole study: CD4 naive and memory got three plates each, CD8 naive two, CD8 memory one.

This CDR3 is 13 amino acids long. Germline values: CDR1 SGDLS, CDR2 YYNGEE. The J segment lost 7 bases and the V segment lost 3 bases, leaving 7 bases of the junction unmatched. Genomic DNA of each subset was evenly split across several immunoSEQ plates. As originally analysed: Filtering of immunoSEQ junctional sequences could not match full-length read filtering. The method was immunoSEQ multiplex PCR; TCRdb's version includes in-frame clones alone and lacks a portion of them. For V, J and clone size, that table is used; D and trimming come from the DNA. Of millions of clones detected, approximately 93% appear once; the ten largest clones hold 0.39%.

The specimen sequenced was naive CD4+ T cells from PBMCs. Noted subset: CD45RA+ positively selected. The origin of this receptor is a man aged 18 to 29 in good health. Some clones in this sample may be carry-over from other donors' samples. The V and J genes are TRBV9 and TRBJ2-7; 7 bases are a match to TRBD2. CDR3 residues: CASSAPGGKEQYF. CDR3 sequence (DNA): TGTGCCAGCAGCGCACCCGGGGGGAAAGAGCAGTACTTC.